The subject of this entry is one T cell receptor beta chain. Its matching antigen is unknown. The CDR3 has 15 amino acids. Looked up from germline, CDR1 is MRHNA and CDR2 is SNTAGT. V shed 2 bases and J 7 bases; nucleotides not matched to a gene: 4. These donors, healthy bone marrow donors, were studied. The sample originates from a study of cytomegalovirus exposure and HLA in healthy donors. Regarding the study as a whole: In a later analysis, V- and J-gene trimming of beta chains associated with a DCLRE1C missense variant, replicated independently. As was reported, the HLA-A and HLA-B alleles of most subjects were accurately predicted from TCR beta sequences.

The PCR ran on 60 Vbeta and 13 Jbeta primers. Using immunoSEQ multiplex PCR, the repertoire was profiled, and TCRdb retains in-frame clones only, with some absent. The table has 130,000 to 150,000 clones, approximately 77% seen once. Material: PBMCs. This receptor was identified in a woman between 50 and 59 years old in good health and CMV-seronegative. The chain couples TRBV6-4 to TRBJ2-1; 11 bases agree with TRBD2. The DNA of the CDR3 is TGTGCCAGCAGTGACGGGACTAGCGGAGGGAATGAGCAGTTCTTC. Translation: CASSDGTSGGNEQFF.